This T cell receptor (beta chain) derives from a study of CD8 T cells in ankylosing spondylitis. Regarding the study as a whole: Seemingly characteristic of ankylosing spondylitis blood was a TCR beta motif consisting of about 8 highly homologous variants.

Making use of molecular barcodes, quantitative 5'-RACE generated TCR beta libraries. TCRdb used MiXCR to reprocess the 5' RACE reads, holding one entry per CDR3 protein. Of roughly 100,000 distinct CDR3 sequences detected, less than 25% appear once; the ten largest clones hold approximately 13%. The CDR3 is made up of 10 amino acids. Germline V gives CDR1 SGHTA, CDR2 FQGNSA. V was shortened by 3 bases and J by 7 bases, with 3 bases between the two germline ends. This clonotype came up many times. No antigen is known for it. Sequenced material: synovial fluid, either unsorted or a sorted T cell fraction (not recorded which). V is TRBV7-2 and J is TRBJ1-2, with unresolved D. This TCR was sampled from a male donor with ankylosing spondylitis. CDR3 DNA: TGTGCCAGCAGCTTGGGTGGCTACACCTTC. Translating gives CASSLGGYTF. Full variable domain (rest looked up from reference TRBV7-2 and TRBJ1-2): GAGVSQSPSNKVTEKGKDVELRCDPISGHTALYWYRQSLGQGLEFLIYFQGNSAPDKSGLPSDRFSAERTGGSVSTLTIQRTQQEDSAVYLCASSLGGYTFGSGTRLTVV.